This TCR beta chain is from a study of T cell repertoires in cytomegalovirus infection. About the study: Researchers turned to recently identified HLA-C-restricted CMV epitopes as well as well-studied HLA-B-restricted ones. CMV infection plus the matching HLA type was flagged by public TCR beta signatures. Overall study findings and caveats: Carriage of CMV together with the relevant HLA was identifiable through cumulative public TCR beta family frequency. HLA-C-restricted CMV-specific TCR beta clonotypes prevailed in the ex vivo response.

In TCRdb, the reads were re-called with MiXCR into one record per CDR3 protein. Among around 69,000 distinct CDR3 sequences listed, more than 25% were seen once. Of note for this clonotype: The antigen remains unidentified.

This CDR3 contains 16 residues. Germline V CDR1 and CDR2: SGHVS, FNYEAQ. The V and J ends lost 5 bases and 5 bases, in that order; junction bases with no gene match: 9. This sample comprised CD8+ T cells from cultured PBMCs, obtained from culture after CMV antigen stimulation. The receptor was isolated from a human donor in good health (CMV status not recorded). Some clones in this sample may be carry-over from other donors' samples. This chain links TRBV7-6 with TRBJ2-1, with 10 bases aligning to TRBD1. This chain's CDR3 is CASSRWTGGVHNEQFF. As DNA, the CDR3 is TGTGCCAGCAGCCGATGGACAGGGGGAGTCCACAATGAGCAGTTCTTC.